Below are 24 T cell receptor beta chains sequenced from a single sample in a study of cytomegalovirus exposure and HLA in healthy donors. The PCR was carried out with 60 Vbeta primers and 13 Jbeta primers. The protocol was immunoSEQ multiplex PCR, while the TCRdb copy is restricted to in-frame clones and leaves out a portion. The table includes about 95,000 clones, approximately 80% detected once. Sequenced material: PBMCs. The receptors originated from a woman aged 40 to 49 in good health and CMV-seropositive.

This clone was seen a few times. The gene calls are TRBV19 and TRBJ2-5, with 13 bases aligning to TRBD2. The CDR3 consists of 15 residues. Germline CDR1 and CDR2: LNHDA and SQIVND (reference sequence). V lost 3 bases and J lost 6; bases outside the gene matches: 4. The CDR3 loop is CASSIGTSGTKTQYF. The CDR3 DNA is TGTGCCAGTAGTATTGGGACTAGCGGGACAAAGACCCAGTACTTC.

The chain uses TRBV4-1 and TRBJ2-7; 11 bases are shared with TRBD2. The CDR3 sequence is 15 residues long. Germline assignment: CDR1 MGHRA and CDR2 YSYEKL. J gave up 7 bases and V 3 bases, and 8 bases lay outside the gene matches. The CDR3 here is CASSQGLAEEREQYF. CDR3 coding DNA: TGCGCCAGCAGCCAGGGACTAGCGGAGGAAAGGGAGCAGTACTTC.

This rearrangement joins TRBV30 to TRBJ1-1; tentatively, D is TRBD1 (6 bases). CDR1 is GTSNPN, CDR2 SVGIG, per germline (reference sequence). This CDR3 is 16 amino acids long. The ends were cut back, 1 base at V and 6 bases at J, with 21 bases in the middle. DNA of the CDR3: TGTGCCTGGAGTGGGGTGCCCGGGACAATATTTCCTGAAGCTTTCTTT. This translates into CAWSGVPGTIFPEAFF.

The gene calls are TRBV5-4 and TRBJ2-7; the match to TRBD2 covers 13 bases. The CDR3 extends over 15 amino acids. Germline V CDR1 and CDR2: SGHNT, YYREEE (reference sequence). Unmatched junction bases numbered 11, after V lost 3 bases and J lost 11 bases. The CDR3 sequence is CASSSRGGLAGPEYF. The CDR3 coding sequence is TGTGCCAGCAGCTCTAGGGGGGGACTAGCGGGGCCAGAGTACTTC. Using reference TRBV5-4 and TRBJ2-7 for the parts outside the CDR3, the full variable domain is ETGVTQSPTHLIKTRGQQVTLRCSSQSGHNTVSWYQQALGQGPQFIFQYYREEENGRGNFPPRFSGLQFPNYSSELNVNALELDDSALYLCASSSRGGLAGPEYFGPGTRLTVT.

The chain links TRBV7-9 to TRBJ1-1, with a weak D call TRBD1 (6 bases). Germline CDR1 is SEHNR and CDR2 is FQNEAQ (reference sequence). The CDR3 covers 16 residues. Between the trimmed V and J ends, which lost 5 bases and 3 bases, there was a span of 19 bases. The CDR3 reads CASSLVGAGMDTEAFF. DNA of the CDR3: TGTGCCAGCAGCCTGGTGGGGGCAGGGATGGACACTGAAGCTTTCTTT.

The V call is TRBV19, the J call TRBJ1-2; 7 nucleotides agree with TRBD1. The CDR3 covers 16 residues. Looked up from germline, CDR1 is LNHDA and CDR2 is SQIVND (reference sequence). The J segment lost 2 bases and the V segment lost 5 bases, leaving 11 bases of the junction unmatched. The CDR3 loop is CASSSTRTGVNYGYTF. CDR3 DNA: TGTGCCAGTAGTTCCACCCGGACAGGAGTGAACTATGGCTACACCTTC.

The chain is built from TRBV28 and TRBJ1-3; weak D call: TRBD1 (6 bases). Trimming left V 6 bases short and J 1 base short, with 10 bases between. The length of the CDR3 is 14 residues. Per germline, CDR1 MDHEN and CDR2 SYDVKM. The CDR3 DNA sequence: TGTGCCAGCAGGGTAACAGGGTCTGGAAACACCATATATTTT. It translates to CASRVTGSGNTIYF.

The rearrangement joins TRBV7-9 to TRBJ2-7; D is possibly TRBD2 (5 bases). V lost 5 bases to trimming and J lost 0 bases, with 20 bases between them. This CDR3 comprises 17 residues. CDR1 and CDR2 (germline): SEHNR, FQNEAQ (reference sequence). Here the CDR3 DNA reads TGTGCCAGCAGCCCTGGTCGAGGGCCACTGAGCTCCTACGAGCAGTACTTC. Translation: CASSPGRGPLSSYEQYF.

This clone was recorded only once. This rearrangement joins TRBV2 to TRBJ1-1; 7 bases are a match to TRBD1. Germline-derived CDR1 and CDR2 are SNHLY and FYNNEI. After removal of 2 bases from V and 4 bases from J, the junction contained 4 bases not matched to a gene. The CDR3 is 14 amino acids. The CDR3 nucleotides read TGTGCCAGCAGTGAAACGACAGGGACCACTGAAGCTTTCTTT. Translated, it gives CASSETTGTTEAFF.

The V and J genes are TRBV18 and TRBJ2-1; perhaps TRBD2 as D (5 bases). This CDR3 is built from 16 residues. Germline V gene data show CDR1 as KGHSH and CDR2 as LQKENI. V was clipped by 2 bases and J by 3 bases, with 14 bases between them. The CDR3 is CASSPRGQADYNEQFF. The CDR3, as DNA: TGTGCCAGCTCACCAAGAGGGCAGGCCGACTACAATGAGCAGTTCTTC. The full variable domain, in which reference TRBV18 and TRBJ2-1 provide the parts outside the CDR3, is NAGVMQNPRHLVRRRGQEARLRCSPMKGHSHVYWYRQLPEEGLKFMVYLQKENIIDESGMPKERFSAEFPKEGPSILRIQQVVRGDSAAYFCASSPRGQADYNEQFFGPGTRLTVL.

V usage is TRBV28 and J usage is TRBJ2-5, with 8 bases lining up with TRBD1. The CDR3 totals 15 residues. The V gene's germline CDR1 is MDHEN and CDR2 SYDVKM. The trim removed 4 bases at V and 2 bases at J, leaving 6 bases unmatched. For the CDR3, the DNA is TGTGCCAGCAGTTCTGGGACAGGCGTTCAAGAGACCCAGTACTTC. It translates to CASSSGTGVQETQYF. The full variable domain, with the rest looked up from reference TRBV28 and TRBJ2-5, is DVKVTQSSRYLVKRTGEKVFLECVQDMDHENMFWYRQDPGLGLRLIYFSYDVKMKEKGDIPEGYSVSREKKERFSLILESASTNQTSMYLCASSSGTGVQETQYFGPGTRLLVL.

The V gene is TRBV7-8, the J gene TRBJ1-2; D may be TRBD1 (6 bases). Germline CDR1 and CDR2: SGHVS and FQNEAQ. V was cut by 1 base and J by 8 bases, with 14 bases left in between. The CDR3 contains 14 residues. CDR3 amino acids: CASSLDDRPGGYTF. The CDR3, as DNA: TGTGCCAGCAGCTTAGATGACAGGCCTGGCGGCTACACCTTC.

This chain connects TRBV18 to TRBJ1-2, with D unclear. Germline CDR1 KGHSH, CDR2 LQKENI. V was cut by 3 bases and J by 4 bases, with 12 bases left in between. This CDR3 has 14 amino acids. CDR3 loop: CASSPGGSSYGYTF. CDR3 in DNA: TGTGCCAGCTCACCCGGAGGCAGCTCCTATGGCTACACCTTC. The complete variable domain, with remaining parts taken from reference TRBV18 and TRBJ1-2, reads NAGVMQNPRHLVRRRGQEARLRCSPMKGHSHVYWYRQLPEEGLKFMVYLQKENIIDESGMPKERFSAEFPKEGPSILRIQQVVRGDSAAYFCASSPGGSSYGYTFGSGTRLTVV.

The V and J genes are TRBV5-5 and TRBJ2-7; 9 positions agree with TRBD2. The V segment lost 2 bases and the J segment 2 bases; nucleotides outside the gene matches: 11. The CDR3 has 17 residues. The germline gives CDR1 SGHKS, CDR2 YYEKEE (reference sequence). The CDR3 sequence is CASSFVAGASAPYEQYF. CDR3 bases: TGTGCCAGCAGCTTTGTAGCGGGAGCAAGCGCCCCCTACGAGCAGTACTTC.

The J gene is TRBJ2-3, the V gene TRBV25-1; the D gene is possibly TRBD1 (5 bases). V lost 3 bases and J 3 bases, leaving 10 bases between the germline ends. The CDR3 covers 14 residues. Germline CDR1 is MGHDK and CDR2 is SYGVNS. The CDR3 sequence is CASSDLGQTDTQYF. Written as DNA, the CDR3 is TGTGCCAGCAGTGATCTCGGACAAACAGATACGCAGTATTTT.

The genes are TRBV27 and TRBJ2-1; 7 bases line up with TRBD1. Germline-derived CDR1 and CDR2 are MNHEY and SMNVEV (reference sequence). The CDR3 is 14 amino acids. V was clipped by 7 bases and J by 2 bases; unmatched bases: 5. The CDR3 protein is CASMLTGTYNEQFF. Written as DNA, the CDR3 is TGTGCCAGCATGTTGACAGGGACCTACAATGAGCAGTTCTTC.

CDR3 coding DNA: TGTGCCACAACAGGGTCCTTATTCTCTGGGGCCAACGTCCTGACTTTC. It codes for CATTGSLFSGANVLTF. The chain joins TRBV19 to TRBJ2-6; a weak D match, TRBD1 (6 bases). Trimming shortened V by 10 bases and J by 0 bases, and 16 bases separated the two germline ends. Germline assignment: CDR1 LNHDA and CDR2 SQIVND (reference sequence). There are 16 residues in the CDR3.

V gene TRBV9 combines with J gene TRBJ2-1, with 8 bases that match TRBD2. The CDR3 has 15 residues. V lost 0 bases, J lost 7 bases, and 6 bases stayed unmatched. The germline V gene encodes CDR1 SGDLS and CDR2 YYNGEE. As DNA, the CDR3 is TGTGCCAGCAGCGTAGGAGGGGCTAGCGGGAATGAGCAGTTCTTC. Translated, it gives CASSVGGASGNEQFF.

This sequence joins TRBV15 and TRBJ2-3; 9 nucleotides align to TRBD2. Germline CDR1 reads LNHNV; CDR2 reads YYDKDF (reference sequence). The ends lost 5 bases at V and 6 bases at J; junction bases unmatched: 12. The CDR3 runs 16 residues. CDR3 sequence (DNA): TGTGCCACCAGCCCAAAGGGGGCGGGAGGGGGTGATACGCAGTATTTT. Translating gives CATSPKGAGGGDTQYF.

On this clone: One end of the junction varies from germline; a read error may be responsible. The chain employs TRBV4-1 and TRBJ1-1; 9 bases line up with TRBD1. The CDR3 spans 14 residues. From germline, CDR1 is MGHRA and CDR2 YSYEKL. The CDR3 loop is CASSEEDRGTEAFF. As DNA, the CDR3 is TGCGCCAGCAGCGAAGAGGACAGGGGCACTGAAGCTTTCTTT.

V gene TRBV27 combines with J gene TRBJ2-2; possible D gene TRBD1, 5 bases. Germline assignment: CDR1 MNHEY and CDR2 SMNVEV (reference sequence). Trimming removed 4 bases from V and 5 bases from J, with 8 bases in between. The CDR3 has 13 amino acids. The CDR3, as DNA: TGTGCCAGCAGTTATGGGGCAACCGGGGAGCTGTTTTTT. As protein: CASSYGATGELFF.

This sequence joins TRBV18 and TRBJ2-1; 8 nucleotides line up with TRBD2. Germline V lookup: CDR1 KGHSH, CDR2 LQKENI. The CDR3 extends over 15 amino acids. With V trimmed by 0 bases and J by 6 bases, 4 bases remained unmatched. The CDR3 protein is CASSPPGAGGNEQFF. CDR3 bases: TGTGCCAGCTCACCACCGGGTGCGGGAGGCAATGAGCAGTTCTTC.

The J gene is TRBJ2-7, the V gene TRBV6-5; TRBD2 aligns across 12 bases. Germline CDR1 MNHEY, CDR2 SVGAGI. V lost 0 bases, J lost 3 bases, and 3 bases stayed unmatched. The CDR3 is made up of 16 amino acids. CDR3 nucleotides: TGTGCCAGCAGTTACTCCCCTAGCGGGAGGGTCTACGAGCAGTACTTC. Translating gives CASSYSPSGRVYEQYF.

The chain is built from TRBV2 and TRBJ1-2, with 10 bases fitting TRBD1. Per germline, CDR1 SNHLY and CDR2 FYNNEI. This CDR3 spans 15 amino acids. The V gene end was trimmed by 6 bases and the J gene end by 4 bases; junction bases not matched to a gene: 8. The CDR3 DNA is TGTGCCAGCAGGCCTTATCGGACAGGGGGCTATGGCTACACCTTC. Translating it yields CASRPYRTGGYGYTF.